The 17 T cell receptor beta chains presented below share a single source sample, sequenced in a study of cytomegalovirus exposure and HLA in healthy donors. It was with 60 Vbeta and 13 Jbeta primers that the PCR ran. TCRdb's copy holds only in-frame clones and misses some; the assay was immunoSEQ multiplex PCR. The table lists about 200,000 clones, with approximately 6.4% in the top ten. Material for sequencing was PBMCs. These receptors all stem from a man under 40 in good health and CMV-seronegative.

The rearrangement links TRBV7-2 to TRBJ2-3; 10 bases line up with TRBD2. V dropped 5 bases and J dropped 8; count of bases not matched to a gene: 13. CDR1 SGHTA and CDR2 FQGNSA come from the germline V gene. This CDR3 has 16 residues. CDR3 region: CASSALAGALGGTQYF. CDR3 sequence (DNA): TGTGCCAGCAGCGCTCTAGCGGGGGCGCTCGGGGGTACGCAGTATTTT.

This sequence joins TRBV7-9 and TRBJ2-3, with TRBD2 identical over 7 bases. V gave up 1 base and J gave up 1 base; unmatched junction bases: 14. Germline values: CDR1 SEHNR, CDR2 FQNEAQ (reference sequence). There are 19 residues in the CDR3. This CDR3 is CASSLDRTRGGSGTDTQYF. The CDR3 DNA is TGTGCCAGCAGCTTAGACAGGACCCGTGGCGGGAGCGGCACAGATACGCAGTATTTT. The full variable domain, with the rest looked up from reference TRBV7-9 and TRBJ2-3, is DTGVSQNPRHKITKRGQNVTFRCDPISEHNRLYWYRQTLGQGPEFLTYFQNEAQLEKSRLLSDRFSAERPKGSFSTLEIQRTEQGDSAMYLCASSLDRTRGGSGTDTQYFGPGTRLTVL.

The chain couples TRBV10-3 to TRBJ2-3; 7 bases are a match to TRBD2. Germline trimming cut 1 base from V and 0 bases from J; bases unmatched to any gene: 4. The germline V gene has CDR1 ENHRY and CDR2 SYGVKD. There are 16 residues in the CDR3. The CDR3 region has the DNA TGTGCCATCAGTGAGTATGGTAGCGGGAGCACAGATACGCAGTATTTT. This translates into CAISEYGSGSTDTQYF.

This rearrangement joins TRBV6-5 to TRBJ2-7, with a possible D match to TRBD1 (5 bases). The CDR3 spans 15 residues. Deletions cut 0 bases from V and 2 bases from J, with 11 bases between. Germline lookup yields CDR1 MNHEY and CDR2 SVGAGI. CDR3 DNA sequence: TGTGCCAGCAGTTACTCTGGACAAATGACCTACGAGCAGTACTTC. This gives the protein CASSYSGQMTYEQYF.

This chain joins TRBV9 and TRBJ1-3; weak D call: TRBD1 (6 bases). Germline CDR1 is SGDLS and CDR2 is YYNGEE. CDR3 length: 16 amino acids. The V end was cut by 3 bases, the J end by 0 bases, with 13 bases between. The CDR3 coding sequence is TGTGCCAGCAGCGAGACACAGGGCACCTCTGGAAACACCATATATTTT. Protein: CASSETQGTSGNTIYF.

V and J are TRBV5-1 and TRBJ2-1; 11 bases line up with TRBD2. Germline CDR1 SGHRS, CDR2 YFSETQ. This CDR3 spans 16 amino acids. Trimming at V came to 4 bases and at J to 8 bases, leaving 11 bases not matched to a gene. The CDR3 spells CASSPPASGRTDEQFF. The CDR3 region has the DNA TGCGCCAGCAGCCCCCCGGCTAGCGGGAGGACTGATGAGCAGTTCTTC.

CDR3 sequence (DNA): TGCGCCAGCAGCCAAGACTACACCGGGGAGCTGTTTTTT. This gives the protein CASSQDYTGELFF. V is TRBV4-3 and J is TRBJ2-2; D unresolved. Trimming took off 0 bases at V and 3 bases at J, with 2 bases between the two ends. CDR1 LGHNA and CDR2 YSLEER come from the germline V gene. CDR3 length equals 13 residues.

The chain carries TRBV4-1 and TRBJ2-3; TRBD2 agrees at 10 bases. V trimming: 1 base; J trimming: 0 bases; junction bases outside the gene matches: 7. CDR3 length: 18 amino acids. Germline V gives CDR1 MGHRA, CDR2 YSYEKL. The CDR3 DNA reads TGCGCCAGCAGCCAAGTGGATCTGGGACTAGCGAGCACAGATACGCAGTATTTT. This translates into CASSQVDLGLASTDTQYF.

The chain uses TRBV28 and TRBJ2-7, with 8 nucleotides matching TRBD2. The V and J ends lost 2 bases and 2 bases, in that order; junction bases with no gene match: 5. CDR1 and CDR2 (germline): MDHEN, SYDVKM. This CDR3 has 15 amino acids. The CDR3, as DNA: TGTGCCAGCAGTTTAACAGCGGGAGTTGCCTACGAGCAGTACTTC. It translates to CASSLTAGVAYEQYF.

The chain couples TRBV27 to TRBJ1-6, with D possibly matching TRBD1 (5 bases). Germline V gene sequence: CDR1 MNHEY, CDR2 SMNVEV (reference sequence). The CDR3 consists of 14 residues. V lost 5 bases and J 8 bases, leaving 13 bases between the germline ends. The CDR3: CASSPQGDHSPLHF. CDR3 coding DNA: TGTGCCAGCAGTCCTCAGGGTGACCATTCACCCCTCCACTTT.

In the case of this clone: Given the absence of the conserved phenylalanine or tryptophan at the CDR3 end, a read error is likely. The DNA is omitted, as the CDR3 cannot be located on it reliably, and the CDR3 follows TCRdb's listing. The chain links TRBV2 to TRBJ2-2; the D call of TRBD2 is as the table states it, not checked on the DNA. The CDR3 is 12 amino acids in total, end residues counted. Germline V gene lookup returns CDR1 SNHLY and CDR2 FYNNEI. The CDR3 loop is CASTMGLAGTNY.

The rearrangement uses TRBV7-6 and TRBJ1-2; 9 nucleotides line up with TRBD1. The V gene's germline CDR1 is SGHVS and CDR2 FNYEAQ. The CDR3 consists of 13 residues. Trimming at V came to 1 base and at J to 7 bases, leaving 1 base not matched to a gene. CDR3 sequence: CASSLGQGGGYTF. CDR3 nucleotide sequence: TGTGCCAGCAGCTTAGGACAGGGGGGTGGCTACACCTTC.

The chain has TRBV27 and TRBJ1-6; D is ambiguous. In germline, CDR1 is MNHEY, CDR2 SMNVEV (reference sequence). The CDR3 length is 12 residues. V lost 7 bases and J lost 5, with 6 bases in between. The CDR3 sequence: CASTGNNSPLHF. In DNA form, the CDR3 reads TGTGCCAGCACGGGGAATAATTCACCCCTCCACTTT.

The V and J genes are TRBV28 and TRBJ1-1, with D possibly matching TRBD1 (5 bases). CDR1 is MDHEN and CDR2 is SYDVKM in the germline V gene. V lost 3 bases to trimming and J lost 4 bases, with 9 bases between them. CDR3 size: 13 residues. The CDR3 is CASSFSGSTEAFF. As DNA, the CDR3 is TGTGCCAGCAGTTTCTCAGGGTCCACTGAAGCTTTCTTT.

V gene TRBV19 combines with J gene TRBJ2-4; D possibly corresponds to TRBD2 (5 bases). The ends were cut back, 2 bases at V and 6 bases at J, with 20 bases in the middle. The CDR3 is 17 residues long. Germline CDR1 is LNHDA and CDR2 is SQIVND (reference sequence). The CDR3 loop is CASSILSREGDLNIQYF. CDR3 bases: TGTGCCAGTAGTATATTAAGCCGGGAAGGCGATTTAAACATTCAGTACTTC. The full variable domain, its missing parts supplied by reference TRBV19 and TRBJ2-4, is DGGITQSPKYLFRKEGQNVTLSCEQNLNHDAMYWYRQDPGQGLRLIYYSQIVNDFQKGDIAEGYSVSREKKESFPLTVTSAQKNPTAFYLCASSILSREGDLNIQYFGAGTRLSVL.

Here the CDR3 reads CASSVGGGETQYF. Written as DNA, the CDR3 is TGTGCCAGCAGCGTAGGGGGGGGAGAGACCCAGTACTTC. This sequence joins TRBV9 and TRBJ2-5; 7 bases agree with TRBD2. The CDR3 contains 13 residues. CDR1 is SGDLS and CDR2 is YYNGEE in the germline V gene. The junction had 0 bases not matched to a gene; V was cut back by 0 bases and J by 4 bases. Variable domain in full (rest from reference TRBV9 and TRBJ2-5): DSGVTQTPKHLITATGQRVTLRCSPRSGDLSVYWYQQSLDQGLQFLIQYYNGEERAKGNILERFSAQQFPDLHSELNLSSLELGDSALYFCASSVGGGETQYFGPGTRLLVL.

This chain connects TRBV28 to TRBJ1-2, with TRBD1 as a possible D gene (5 bases). Germline CDR1 and CDR2: MDHEN and SYDVKM. The CDR3 is 15 residues long. V lost 2 bases, J lost 2 bases, and 12 bases lay in between. Here the CDR3 reads CASSLGGDRNYGYTF. CDR3 DNA: TGTGCCAGCAGTTTAGGAGGGGATCGAAACTATGGCTACACCTTC.